A selection of T cell receptor beta chains follows, all from one sample in a study of T cells in Graves' hyperthyroidism and ophthalmopathy. TCRdb used MiXCR to reprocess the multiplex PCR reads, holding one entry per CDR3 protein. Of about 420,000 distinct CDR3 sequences in the sample, 15% to 17% are singletons; the top ten hold around 7%. Sequenced sample: blood. Receptor source: a woman younger than 30 with Graves' hyperthyroidism. Each CDR3 is given without its conserved first and last residue. The size entry is marked missing in some rows and otherwise reads once, few, many or a size class.

size	length	V	J	CDR3
many	11	TRBV15	TRBJ2-5	ATRRTAQETQY
many	12	TRBV7-8	TRBJ2-7	ASSFHRGPYEQY
-	11	TRBV6-4	TRBJ2-1	ASSWGGYNEQF
few	12	TRBV14	TRBJ1-2	ASSLDRLGYGYT
few	15	TRBV5-1	TRBJ2-1	ASRYTGASGVYNEQF
many	11	TRBV11-3	TRBJ2-6	ASSVNSLGTAS
many	9	TRBV6-1	TRBJ2-7	ASRTSFEQY
-	13	TRBV2	TRBJ1-5	ASSEGRVGNQPQH
-	13	TRBV6-2/TRBV6-3	TRBJ2-1	ASALGTGLGNKQF
-	12	TRBV20-1	TRBJ1-4	SARGAAFEEKLF
many	14	TRBV5-5	TRBJ1-2	ASSWGQGAGYYGYT
many	13	TRBV5-1	TRBJ2-7	ASSLRFAGGHEQY
many	13	TRBV12-5	TRBJ1-6	ASAPRGVYNSPLH
-	10	TRBV25-1	TRBJ2-4	ASGGTLGIQY
many	15	TRBV10-3	TRBJ2-5	AISDDETPTEQVTQY
many	10	TRBV9	TRBJ1-2	ASSVGQGGYT
few	15	TRBV4-1	TRBJ2-1	ASSQDRPDSSYNEQF
few	15	TRBV4-2	TRBJ2-1	ASSYSFRGGFRDEQF
many	12	TRBV7-6	TRBJ2-7	ASSSWDTPYEQY
many	10	TRBV7-9	TRBJ2-3	ASSSFTDTQY
many	11	TRBV10-1	TRBJ2-7	ASSGRDPYEQY
many	12	TRBV9	TRBJ2-1	ASSVSGTSNEQF
-	11	TRBV2	TRBJ2-5	ASIRDRVETQY
many	14	TRBV6-1	TRBJ1-6	ASSEVLTGGHSPLH
many	14	TRBV6-1	TRBJ2-3	ASSSEQGEGQDTQY
many	11	TRBV6-5	TRBJ2-7	ASSYTAGDEQY
-	12	TRBV5-1	TRBJ1-5	ASSLDNSNQPQH
few	13	TRBV27	TRBJ1-4	ASSISGVTNEKLF
-	18	TRBV25-1	TRBJ2-1	ANSAGGLGGTTPSYNEQF
-	11	TRBV20-1	TRBJ2-1	SAPGLADNEQF
many	13	TRBV4-2	TRBJ1-2	ASSQDGLEPYGYT
many	10	TRBV11-2	TRBJ2-7	ASSFRGTEQY
many	11	TRBV28	TRBJ2-2	ASALELTGELF
many	13	TRBV2	TRBJ2-5	ASSDTGTSGKVQY
-	17	TRBV29-1	TRBJ2-1	SVEGRTSGGVGFGNEQF
many	10	TRBV27	TRBJ2-7	ASSFQGEEQY
many	10	TRBV29-1	TRBJ2-7	SVAGGGNEQY
-	11	TRBV15	TRBJ2-7	ATGGREYYEQY
many	11	TRBV18	TRBJ1-2	ASSPGQWYDYT
many	11	TRBV9	TRBJ2-5	ASTGDSQETQY
few	12	TRBV9	TRBJ2-1	ASSVETGRNEQF
many	15	TRBV7-9	TRBJ2-4	ASSSDATRRGENIQY
many	13	TRBV5-1	TRBJ1-2	ASRLSGQQLYGYT
many	13	TRBV20-1	TRBJ2-1	SARTSGGTYNEQF
many	11	TRBV2	TRBJ1-5	ASSRDSNQPQH
many	10	TRBV7-6	TRBJ2-3	ASSLGIGAQY
-	13	TRBV29-1	TRBJ2-3	SVVPGTTQTDTQY